The 20 T cell receptor beta chains below all came from one sample that was sequenced in a study of CXCR3-negative and CXCR3-positive naive CD8 T cells. General study results and limits: TRB CDR3s were more hydrophobic in CXCR3-positive than in CXCR3-negative naive cells.

The antigens of these receptors remain unknown. The study made its TRB cDNA libraries by 5' RACE, adding UMI labels. No DNA is given; TCRdb re-called the 5' RACE reads and lists each CDR3 protein once. Recorded for this sample: roughly 100,000 distinct CDR3 sequences. The material sequenced was naive CXCR3+ CD8+ T cells from blood. Subset meaning: CD45RO-CCR7+CD27+CD95- naive CD8+ T cells expressing CXCR3 (TNR3+). These receptors all stem from a human donor in good health. Some clones in this sample may be carry-over from other donors' samples.

The rearrangement links TRBV6-5 to TRBJ1-5; TCRdb calls TRBD1, which cannot be checked without DNA. Germline V CDR1 and CDR2: MNHEY, SVGAGI. There are 14 residues in the CDR3. The CDR3 sequence: CASSPTAINQPQHF.

V and J are TRBV29-1 and TRBJ2-1; TCRdb's D call, TRBD1, is unchecked because there is no DNA. This CDR3 has 13 amino acids. Germline CDR1 SQVTM, CDR2 ANQGSEA. The CDR3 region is CSVVGLSYNEQFF.

J is TRBJ2-3 and V is TRBV7-9. Germline CDR1 is SEHNR and CDR2 is FQNEAQ (reference sequence). The CDR3 runs 14 residues. The CDR3 loop is CASSLATATDTQYF.

This sequence joins TRBV12-5 and TRBJ1-2; TCRdb's D call, TRBD1, is unchecked because there is no DNA. Per germline, CDR1 LGHNT and CDR2 FRNRAP. The CDR3 spans 14 residues. The CDR3 spells CASGPPTGFGGYTF.

This chain uses TRBV4-1 with TRBJ1-5. There are 13 residues in the CDR3. Germline-derived CDR1 and CDR2 are MGHRA and YSYEKL. The CDR3 spells CASSQDSNQPQHF.

The J gene is TRBJ2-2, the V gene TRBV28; TCRdb selects TRBD2, and the lack of DNA leaves this call unchecked. This CDR3 spans 14 amino acids. From germline, CDR1 is MDHEN and CDR2 SYDVKM. This CDR3 reads CASSLGLVTGELFF.

The chain carries TRBV29-1 and TRBJ2-7; TCRdb's assignment of TRBD1 cannot be checked, as there is no DNA. CDR3 size: 16 residues. Germline V gene sequence: CDR1 SQVTM, CDR2 ANQGSEA. The CDR3 is CSVEGGGDRRAYEQYF.

The V gene is TRBV9, the J gene TRBJ1-1; TCRdb indicates TRBD1, and absent DNA this call remains unverified. This CDR3 is 15 amino acids long. CDR1 is SGDLS, CDR2 YYNGEE, per germline. The CDR3 region is CASSVGTGANTEAFF. The full variable domain, completed using reference TRBV9 and TRBJ1-1, is DSGVTQTPKHLITATGQRVTLRCSPRSGDLSVYWYQQSLDQGLQFLIQYYNGEERAKGNILERFSAQQFPDLHSELNLSSLELGDSALYFCASSVGTGANTEAFFGQGTRLTVV.

This rearrangement joins TRBV7-9 to TRBJ2-7. Germline CDR1 reads SEHNR; CDR2 reads FQNEAQ (reference sequence). The CDR3 runs 13 residues. The CDR3 region is CASSPAGADEQYF.

The chain employs TRBV15 and TRBJ2-7; TCRdb gives TRBD1 as the D gene, but with no DNA this cannot be confirmed. This CDR3 contains 14 residues. Germline lookup yields CDR1 LNHNV and CDR2 YYDKDF (reference sequence). The CDR3 region is CATSLPGTAYEQYF.

The V call is TRBV29-1, the J call TRBJ1-2; TCRdb names TRBD1, which stays unverified in the absence of DNA. Per the germline V gene, CDR1 is SQVTM and CDR2 is ANQGSEA. The CDR3 runs to 12 residues. The CDR3 is CSAEGDRDGYTF.

The chain carries TRBV7-9 and TRBJ1-4. This CDR3 is 13 amino acids long. Germline V gives CDR1 SEHNR, CDR2 FQNEAQ (reference sequence). CDR3 protein: CASSFEDNEKLFF.

V and J are TRBV4-3 and TRBJ2-5; as DNA is missing, the TRBD2 call by TCRdb cannot be tested. CDR3 size: 16 residues. Germline V gene sequence: CDR1 LGHNA, CDR2 YSLEER. The CDR3 sequence is CASSQAGRGSQETQYF.

The rearrangement links TRBV2 to TRBJ2-1; TCRdb selects TRBD2, and the lack of DNA leaves this call unchecked. The CDR3 runs to 13 residues. Germline V lookup: CDR1 SNHLY, CDR2 FYNNEI. The CDR3 here is CASSEREVGEQFF.

This rearrangement joins TRBV5-4 to TRBJ2-1; the TCRdb D gene call, TRBD1, has no DNA to confirm it. CDR3 length: 15 amino acids. Germline CDR1 reads SGHNT; CDR2 reads YYREEE (reference sequence). CDR3 region: CASSLVGTANNEQLF.

This chain links TRBV29-1 with TRBJ2-1; checking the TCRdb D call of TRBD2 is not possible without DNA. This CDR3 has 14 residues. Germline CDR1 and CDR2: SQVTM and ANQGSEA. CDR3 residues: CSVSTSSPYNEQFF.

The CDR3 loop reads CASSLADYGYTF. V is TRBV7-9 and J is TRBJ1-2. This CDR3 is built from 12 residues. Germline CDR1 SEHNR, CDR2 FQNEAQ (reference sequence).

V is TRBV15 and J is TRBJ2-7. Per germline, CDR1 LNHNV and CDR2 YYDKDF (reference sequence). The CDR3 totals 14 residues. CDR3 in amino acids: CATSNYTDSYEQYF.

The chain has TRBV7-9 and TRBJ2-7. The CDR3 length is 13 residues. Germline loops: CDR1 SEHNR, CDR2 FQNEAQ (reference sequence). CDR3 residues: CASSSGSSYEQYF.

The chain employs TRBV20-1 and TRBJ2-1; TCRdb lists TRBD1, though no DNA is available to test this call. The CDR3 is 15 residues long. Germline assignment: CDR1 DFQATT and CDR2 SNEGSKA (reference sequence). The CDR3 reads CSARDARVEMGEQFF.